This T cell receptor (beta chain) was identified in a study of identical twins (dated by TCRdb to about 2016). Broadly, across the study: TCR alpha and beta repertoires from monozygotic twins, unrelated adults of various ages and cord blood were deep-sequenced to test whether fetal clonotypes persist. To rule out contamination, replicate twin experiments were performed at different times with different library preparation protocols. Points the paper makes about the study in general: Zero-insertion analyses could be partly confounded by invariant T cells such as MAIT and iNKT, although diverse VJ usage argued against such confounding for most clonotypes. Compared with coincidental sharing between unrelated individuals, an excess of low generation-probability sequences was observed among out-of-frame TCR alpha sequences shared between twins. In monozygotic twins, recombination models systematically underestimated out-of-frame TCR alpha sharing, but the models matched the sharing seen between unrelated individuals. A weaker excess of twin sharing was found in beta out-of-frame sequences because the signal-to-noise ratio was lowered by fewer shared sequences. Fewer insertions were carried by abundant cord blood beta clonotypes, a similar but weaker trend appeared in young adult naive repertoires, and no such trend appeared in memory repertoires. Because the same donors could not be followed over many years, the conclusions relied on cross-sectional statistical analysis.

Preparation of the library involved 5' RACE. The sequencer listed for this sample is Illumina HiSeq 2000. A universal primer binding site was added through template switching, and the final cDNA carried a unique molecular identifier so that TCR cDNA molecules could be counted accurately. First-strand cDNA for TCR alpha and beta chains was synthesized from specific primers in the conserved constant-segment region. Each cDNA library was double barcoded, with a SMART-Mk sample barcode plus Illumina barcodes, to control for contamination. TruSeq adapter sequences and Illumina sample barcodes were added in two successive PCR steps. The TCR alpha and beta cDNA libraries were sequenced on the Illumina HiSeq platform using custom primers. Regarding the original processing steps: MiGEC was used to process raw reads and extract unique molecular identifiers, and MiXCR was used to find CDR3 positions. Recombination models were inferred per individual with the repgenHMM and IGoR tools using an EM algorithm. The tcR package in R was used for shared clonotype analysis, with sharing normalized by the product of cloneset sizes. To study raw recombination free of thymic and clonal selection effects, out-of-frame nonproductive sequences were analyzed. Clones were called with MiXCR by TCRdb after fastp trimmed the public reads at Q25, and only in-frame beta chains were retained. Every distinct CDR3 protein forms one entry, paired with its most common genes and DNA. The V and J calls reflect TCRdb's pipeline rather than the authors' work. This sample comprises around 670,000 distinct CDR3 sequences, around 6.1% of them detected only once. The ten largest account for 1.5% to 2% of the sample.

In its sample, this clonotype was seen a few times. This clone's antigen is unknown. No base qualities exist here, and no much larger clone lies one base off it. Only healthy Caucasian donors were included. Three unrelated non-twin adults were also sequenced: a male aged 18 to 30, a male aged 50 to 60 and a female aged 50 to 60. Miltenyi CD45RO+ enrichment and human naive T-cell isolation kits were used to isolate memory (CD45RO+) and naive T cells from PBMC. The germline V gene encodes CDR1 LGHNA and CDR2 YSLEER. The CDR3 runs 16 residues from the cysteine to the phenylalanine. The read is trimmed to its CDR3 DNA, 48 bases read in frame from base 1. Trimming removed 1 base from V and 5 bases from J, leaving 14 bases between the germline ends.

The V gene is TRBV4-3 and the J gene is TRBJ2-2; a weak D assignment points to TRBD2 (5 bases agree). The sample taken for sequencing was naive T cells sorted from blood. The sample's cell subset or site label, decoded: cells isolated with a human naive T-cell isolation kit. The clonotype originates from a man aged 18 to 29 in good health. The sequenced DNA is TGCGCCAGCAGCCAAGCTACCAGCCTAGCAACCGGGGAGCTGTTTTTT. Its amino acids are CASSQATSLATGELFF.